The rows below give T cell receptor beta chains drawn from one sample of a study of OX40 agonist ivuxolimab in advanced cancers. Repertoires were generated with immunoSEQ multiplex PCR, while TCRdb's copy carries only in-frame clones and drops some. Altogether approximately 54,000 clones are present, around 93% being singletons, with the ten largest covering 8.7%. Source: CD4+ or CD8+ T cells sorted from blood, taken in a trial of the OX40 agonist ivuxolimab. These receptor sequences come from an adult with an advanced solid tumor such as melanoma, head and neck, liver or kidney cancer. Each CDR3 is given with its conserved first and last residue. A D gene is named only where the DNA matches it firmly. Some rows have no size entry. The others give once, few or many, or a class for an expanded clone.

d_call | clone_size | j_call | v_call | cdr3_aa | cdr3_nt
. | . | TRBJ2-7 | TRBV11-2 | CASSLIAGRRHYEQYF | TGTGCCAGCAGCTTAATAGCTGGCCGTCGGCATTACGAGCAGTACTTC
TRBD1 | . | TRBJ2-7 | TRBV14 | CASSQEGQGYSYEQYF | TGTGCCAGCAGCCAAGAGGGACAGGGATATTCCTACGAGCAGTACTTC
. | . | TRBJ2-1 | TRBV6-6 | CASRNNYNEQFF | TGTGCCAGCAGGAACAACTACAATGAGCAGTTCTTC
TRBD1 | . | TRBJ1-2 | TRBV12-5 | CASAPGQGAYGYTF | TGTGCTAGTGCCCCCGGACAGGGGGCCTATGGCTACACCTTC
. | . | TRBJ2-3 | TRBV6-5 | CASSYSAGSTDTQYF | TGTGCCAGCAGTTACTCCGCAGGCAGCACAGATACGCAGTATTTT
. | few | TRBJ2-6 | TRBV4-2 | CASSQEGRVSGANVLTF | TGTGCCAGCAGCCAAGAGGGACGGGTCTCTGGGGCCAACGTCCTGACTTTC
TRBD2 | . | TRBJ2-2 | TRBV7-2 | CASSPLAGGTGELFF | TGTGCCAGCAGCCCTCTAGCGGGGGGCACCGGGGAGCTGTTTTTT
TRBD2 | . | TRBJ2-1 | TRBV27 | CASRTGLAYNEQFF | TGTGCCAGCAGAACGGGACTAGCTTACAATGAGCAGTTCTTC
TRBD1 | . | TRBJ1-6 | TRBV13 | CASSPRGQGNNSPLHF | TGTGCCAGCAGCCCCCGTGGACAGGGAAATAATTCACCCCTCCACTTT
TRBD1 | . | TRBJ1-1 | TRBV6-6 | CASSHGTGTEAFF | TGTGCCAGCAGTCATGGGACAGGCACTGAAGCTTTCTTT
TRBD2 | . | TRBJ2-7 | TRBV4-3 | CASSPGLAGKIAYEQYF | TGCGCCAGCAGCCCGGGACTAGCGGGAAAGATCGCCTACGAGCAGTACTTC
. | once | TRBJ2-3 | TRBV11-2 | CAIQGGRDTQYF | TGTGCCATCCAGGGGGGGCGAGATACGCAGTATTTT
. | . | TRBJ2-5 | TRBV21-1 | CASSLRQGRLVAQYF | TGTGCCAGCAGCCTGCGACAGGGCCGTCTGGTGGCCCAGTACTTC
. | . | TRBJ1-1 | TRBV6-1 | CASVQGRLAFF | TGTGCCAGCGTTCAAGGGCGGTTGGCTTTCTTT
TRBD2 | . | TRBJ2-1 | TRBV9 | CASSGGTSLDSDEQFF | TGTGCCAGCAGCGGGGGGACTAGCCTCGATTCGGATGAGCAGTTCTTC
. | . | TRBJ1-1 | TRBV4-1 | CASSQVPPGAGATFEAFF | TGCGCCAGCAGCCAAGTACCCCCGGGCGCCGGCGCGACTTTTGAAGCTTTCTTT
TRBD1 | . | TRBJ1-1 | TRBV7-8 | CASRLGGRATEAFF | TGTGCCAGCAGATTAGGGGGCAGGGCCACTGAAGCTTTCTTT
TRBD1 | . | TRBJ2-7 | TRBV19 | CASGDGQGVNEQYF | TGTGCCAGTGGTGATGGACAGGGAGTTAACGAGCAGTACTTC
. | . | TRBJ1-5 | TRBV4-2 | CASSQVASDSNQPQHF | TGTGCCAGCAGCCAAGTGGCTTCCGATAGCAATCAGCCCCAGCATTTT
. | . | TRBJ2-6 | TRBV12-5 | CASAPVGANVLTF | TGTGCTAGTGCCCCCGTGGGGGCCAACGTCCTGACTTTC
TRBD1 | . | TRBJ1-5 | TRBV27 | CASRKGQGFNQPQHF | TGTGCCAGCAGGAAGGGACAGGGCTTCAATCAGCCCCAGCATTTT
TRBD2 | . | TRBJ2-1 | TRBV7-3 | CASSPEGREAYNEQFF | TGTGCCAGCAGCCCGGAGGGGCGGGAGGCCTACAATGAGCAGTTCTTC
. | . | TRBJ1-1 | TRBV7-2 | CASSLLFGTRNTEAFF | TGTGCCAGCAGCTTACTCTTCGGTACTAGGAACACTGAAGCTTTCTTT
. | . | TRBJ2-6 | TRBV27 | CASSLHPSGANVLTF | TGTGCCAGCAGTTTGCACCCCTCTGGGGCCAACGTCCTGACTTTC
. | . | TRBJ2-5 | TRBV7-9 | CASSLELEPGIGTQYF | TGTGCCAGCAGCTTAGAGCTGGAGCCGGGGATAGGGACCCAGTACTTC
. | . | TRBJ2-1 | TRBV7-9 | CASSLGIEQFF | TGTGCCAGCAGCTTAGGGATTGAGCAGTTCTTC
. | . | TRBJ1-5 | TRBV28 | CASSSSLMVDREPQHF | TGTGCCAGCAGTTCCTCCCTCATGGTAGACCGGGAGCCCCAGCATTTT
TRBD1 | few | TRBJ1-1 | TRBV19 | CASSNLDSRDSTEAFF | TGTGCCAGTAGTAACCTAGACTCCCGGGACAGCACTGAAGCTTTCTTT
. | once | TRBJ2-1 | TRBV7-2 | CASSPSPGTEDNYNEQFF | TGTGCCAGCAGCCCTAGCCCCGGGACGGAAGATAACTACAATGAGCAGTTCTTC
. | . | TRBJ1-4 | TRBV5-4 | CASRTDTNEKLFF | TGTGCCAGCCGGACAGACACTAATGAAAAACTGTTTTTT
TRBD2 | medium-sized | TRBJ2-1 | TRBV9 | CASSVEGDYYNEQFF | TGTGCCAGCAGCGTAGAAGGGGACTACTACAATGAGCAGTTCTTC
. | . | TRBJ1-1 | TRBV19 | CASLDTMNTEAFF | TGTGCCAGCCTGGACACCATGAACACTGAAGCTTTCTTT
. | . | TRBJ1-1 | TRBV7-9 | CASSLGVMGNTEAFF | TGTGCCAGCAGCTTAGGGGTAATGGGGAACACTGAAGCTTTCTTT
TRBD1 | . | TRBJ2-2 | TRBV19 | CASSMSVGQGTGELFF | TGTGCCAGTAGTATGAGTGTAGGACAGGGAACCGGGGAGCTGTTTTTT
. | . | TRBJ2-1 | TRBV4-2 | CASSQEAGIDEQFF | TGTGCCAGCAGCCAAGAGGCGGGTATCGATGAGCAGTTCTTC
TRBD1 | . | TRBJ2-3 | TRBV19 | CASRLTGGVTDTQYF | TGTGCCAGTAGGTTGACAGGGGGTGTCACAGATACGCAGTATTTT
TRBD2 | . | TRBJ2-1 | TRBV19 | CASSGEEGLATFNEQFF | TGTGCCAGTAGTGGAGAAGAAGGACTAGCGACCTTCAATGAGCAGTTCTTC
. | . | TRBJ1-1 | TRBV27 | CASSPPGHGHTEAFF | TGTGCCAGCAGTCCCCCGGGACACGGGCACACTGAAGCTTTCTTT
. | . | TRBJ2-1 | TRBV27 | CASSWGHSNEQFF | TGTGCCAGCAGTTGGGGACATTCAAATGAGCAGTTCTTC
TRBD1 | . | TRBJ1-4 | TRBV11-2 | CASSLPGQGWINEKLFF | TGTGCCAGCAGCTTACCGGGACAGGGGTGGATTAATGAAAAACTGTTTTTT
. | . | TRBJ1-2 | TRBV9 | CASSVVPGANYGYTF | TGTGCCAGCAGCGTAGTTCCGGGAGCTAACTATGGCTACACCTTC
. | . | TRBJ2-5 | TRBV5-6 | CASSFVVGQETQYF | TGTGCCAGCAGCTTCGTAGTAGGGCAAGAGACCCAGTACTTC
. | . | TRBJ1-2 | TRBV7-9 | CASSHQIDTNGYTF | TGTGCCAGCAGCCACCAAATCGACACGAATGGCTACACCTTC